The source of this T cell receptor (beta chain) is a study of CD8+ T cells in alopecia areata. Across the whole study: Patients received oral tofacitinib, 5 to 10 mg twice daily, for moderate-to-severe alopecia areata. Affected scalp percentage determined the severity score of treated patients.

Treatment indicated: oral pan-JAK inhibitor, 5-10 mg twice daily. Collected material from alopecia areata patients comprised lesional scalp punch biopsies and peripheral blood. RNA, once extracted, was reverse transcribed into cDNA for use as the sequencing template. The data were produced by immunoSEQ multiplex PCR, yet TCRdb's version contains in-frame clones alone and is incomplete. The sample contains 130,000 or so clones, approximately 60% of which appear only once. Germline CDR1 is SGHVS and CDR2 is FQNEAQ. The ends were cut back, 4 bases at V and 6 bases at J, with 13 bases in the middle. This CDR3 is built from 14 residues. Overall study results and limits: Tofacitinib delivered significant drops in scalp clonality and in expanded CD8+ clones among the top 100.

Remarks on this clone: No antigen is known for it.

The sequence was obtained from a human donor with alopecia areata. The rearrangement joins TRBV7-8 to TRBJ2-1; maybe TRBD1 (6 bases). This material consisted of CD4+ T cells sorted from blood, taken at week 4, from a patient treated with tofacitinib. Written as DNA, the CDR3 is TGTGCCAGCAGCTCACCCCGGGACACCAATGAGCAGTTCTTC. Protein product: CASSSPRDTNEQFF. Filled out from reference TRBV7-8 and TRBJ2-1, the complete variable domain reads GAGVSQSPRYKVAKRGQDVALRCDPISGHVSLFWYQQALGQGPEFLTYFQNEAQLDKSGLPSDRFFAERPEGSVSTLKIQRTQQEDSAVYLCASSSPRDTNEQFFGPGTRLTVL.